These 21 T cell receptor beta chains were sequenced from one sample in a study of blood T cells in healthy people across ages. Using a J-beta primer mix together with a sample-barcoded 5' primer, a second PCR was run for about 6 to 11 cycles. MiXCR was run by TCRdb on the 5' RACE reads, yielding one entry per CDR3 protein. The sample yields around 800,000 distinct CDR3 sequences, roughly 25% seen once. These data were also reused for a study on T cells of mothers and their children.

The sequenced sample consisted of blood. The receptors stem from a boy between 10 and 17 years old in good health.

This clonotype was seen a handful of times. V gene TRBV13 combines with J gene TRBJ2-7; possibly TRBD1 for D (5 bases). The CDR3 sequence is 14 residues long. CDR1 is PRHDT and CDR2 is FYEKMQ in the germline V gene (reference sequence). Trimming cost V 4 bases and J 2 bases, with 12 bases left between them. This CDR3 reads CASSSLRVPYEQYF. CDR3 sequence (DNA): TGTGCCAGCAGCTCCCTCAGGGTCCCCTACGAGCAGTACTTC.

This clonotype has only a few counts. A read error is possible here, since a much larger clone lies one base away. The J gene is TRBJ1-2, the V gene TRBV20-1, with 7 bases that match TRBD1. CDR1 is DFQATT, CDR2 SNEGSKA, per germline (reference sequence). V shed 5 bases and J 4 bases; nucleotides not matched to a gene: 7. This CDR3 has 13 residues. CDR3 DNA sequence: TGCAGTGCTGGTAACAGGGGTACCTATGGCTACACCTTC. This translates into CSAGNRGTYGYTF.

V and J are TRBV29-1 and TRBJ1-6, with D tentatively TRBD1 (6 bases). Germline V gene lookup returns CDR1 SQVTM and CDR2 ANQGSEA. This CDR3 has 12 amino acids. V lost 6 bases, J lost 7 bases, and 10 bases lay in between. In nucleotides, the CDR3 is TGCAGCGTCCAAGGACAGAATTCACCCCTCCACTTT. Protein: CSVQGQNSPLHF.

Only a few counts were recorded for this clonotype. The CDR3, as DNA: TGTGCCAGCAGTTACTCCGGCCCCCGACAGATCCAAGAGACCCAGTACTTC. It encodes CASSYSGPRQIQETQYF. The J gene is TRBJ2-7, the V gene TRBV6-5, with D maybe TRBD1 (5 bases). Judging by the DNA end, TRBJ2-5 fits better; the J call may be wrong. The CDR3 totals 17 residues. CDR1 is MNHEY, CDR2 SVGAGI, per germline.

The V gene is TRBV4-1, the J gene TRBJ2-5, with D unresolved. V was pared by 1 base and J by 5 bases, with 20 bases between. The CDR3 has 17 residues. Per the germline V gene, CDR1 is MGHRA and CDR2 is YSYEKL. The CDR3 DNA reads as TGCGCCAGCAGCCAAGGGTCTGGGCCGACTCAAGGGGAGACCCAGTACTTC. It yields the protein CASSQGSGPTQGETQYF.

The rearrangement joins TRBV19 to TRBJ2-1; D is uncertain. Trimming pared 6 bases from V and 2 bases from J, leaving 11 bases between. Germline CDR1 reads LNHDA; CDR2 reads SQIVND (reference sequence). The CDR3 is made up of 14 amino acids. CDR3 protein: CASRPHGTYNEQFF. CDR3 DNA sequence: TGTGCCAGTAGGCCCCACGGTACCTACAATGAGCAGTTCTTC.

This chain joins TRBV20-1 and TRBJ2-3; TRBD1 or TRBD2 may be the D gene (5 bases each). CDR3 size: 16 residues. Germline V gene lookup returns CDR1 DFQATT and CDR2 SNEGSKA (reference sequence). The V end was cut by 3 bases, the J end by 0 bases, with 16 bases between. The CDR3 nucleotides read TGCAGTGCTAGGGGGGTATGGCGTTCTAGCACAGATACGCAGTATTTT. It codes for CSARGVWRSSTDTQYF.

The gene calls are TRBV9 and TRBJ2-1, with a possible D match to TRBD1 (5 bases). The better agreement between TRBJ2-7 and the DNA end casts doubt on the J call. This CDR3 spans 14 amino acids. Per germline, CDR1 SGDLS and CDR2 YYNGEE. The CDR3 is CASSPGRAKAEQYF. DNA for the CDR3: TGTGCCAGCAGCCCCGGCAGGGCAAAGGCCGAGCAGTACTTC.

The chain links TRBV29-1 to TRBJ2-2; 8 positions agree with TRBD1. The CDR3 consists of 14 residues. The V and J ends lost 6 bases and 1 base, in that order; junction bases with no gene match: 4. Germline values: CDR1 SQVTM, CDR2 ANQGSEA. CDR3 loop: CSVDDRGNTGELFF. CDR3 sequence (DNA): TGCAGCGTCGATGACAGGGGGAACACCGGGGAGCTGTTTTTT.

This clonotype was detected a few times. This rearrangement joins TRBV10-2 to TRBJ2-7, with D perhaps matching TRBD1 or TRBD2 (5 bases each). The CDR3 runs to 12 residues. V lost 10 bases and J 8 bases, leaving 18 bases between the germline ends. From germline, CDR1 is WSHSY and CDR2 SAAADI. The CDR3 loop reads CATTIGQGQQYF. The CDR3 nucleotides are TGCGCCACCACAATCGGCCAGGGACAGCAGTACTTC.

A remark on this clonotype: One end of the junction does not line up with germline, which may come from a read error. The chain links TRBV4-1 to TRBJ1-1; no clear D gene. Germline assignment: CDR1 MGHRA and CDR2 YSYEKL. The CDR3 is made up of 16 amino acids. This CDR3 reads CAGSQDPGKRRTEAFF. The CDR3 DNA follows: TGCGCCGGCAGCCAAGATCCGGGCAAACGGAGGACTGAAGCTTTCTTT.

Only a few counts were recorded for this clonotype. The chain links TRBV7-9 to TRBJ1-2; D not certain. Trimming stripped 5 bases from V and 2 bases from J, with 9 bases between. The CDR3 is 13 amino acids. Germline V gives CDR1 SEHNR, CDR2 FQNEAQ (reference sequence). The CDR3 bases are TGTGCCAGCAGCGCCAACCCGAACTATGGCTACACCTTC. As protein: CASSANPNYGYTF.

This clonotype has just a few counts. The chain is built from TRBV7-6 and TRBJ2-5; tentative D call: TRBD2 (6 bases). This CDR3 spans 16 amino acids. V lost 5 bases and J 5 bases, leaving 21 bases between the germline ends. CDR1 SGHVS and CDR2 FNYEAQ come from the germline V gene. The CDR3, as DNA: TGTGCCAGCAGCCCCGGGTCGGGGGAACCTTCGGAGACCCAGTACTTC. Protein product: CASSPGSGEPSETQYF.

The rearrangement links TRBV28 to TRBJ2-3; D not certain. Per germline, CDR1 MDHEN and CDR2 SYDVKM. This CDR3 is built from 15 residues. The ends were cut back, 4 bases at V and 0 bases at J, with 11 bases in the middle. In nucleotides, the CDR3 is TGTGCCAGCAGTTCCACCCTGAGGAGCACAGATACGCAGTATTTT. This gives the protein CASSSTLRSTDTQYF.

V is TRBV3-1 and J is TRBJ2-6; D not certain. The CDR3 contains 16 residues. The germline V and J ends were trimmed by 1 base and 1 base, with 8 bases remaining between them. CDR1 is LGHDT, CDR2 YNNKEL, per germline (reference sequence). CDR3 nucleotide sequence: TGTGCCAGCAGCCAAGTCGTAATTTCTGGGGCCAACGTCCTGACTTTC. It yields the protein CASSQVVISGANVLTF.

The chain recombines TRBV19 with TRBJ1-5; TRBD1 agrees at 10 bases. The V gene's germline CDR1 is LNHDA and CDR2 SQIVND (reference sequence). V shed 5 bases, J shed 7 bases, and the junction held 11 bases outside the gene matches. The CDR3 covers 16 residues. The CDR3 nucleotides are TGTGCCAGTAGTCTGGGGGGACAGGGGTTGCAGCAGCCCCAGCATTTT. Protein sequence: CASSLGGQGLQQPQHF.

This clonotype was counted only a few times. This chain uses TRBV20-1 with TRBJ1-1, with 9 bases matching TRBD1. Germline V lookup: CDR1 DFQATT, CDR2 SNEGSKA (reference sequence). With V trimmed by 1 base and J by 3 bases, 3 bases remained unmatched. CDR3 length equals 14 residues. The CDR3 loop is CSARGTGDYTEAFF. The CDR3 DNA reads TGCAGTGCTAGAGGGACAGGGGATTACACTGAAGCTTTCTTT.

The sample holds one count of this clonotype. The DNA of the CDR3 is TGTGCCAGCAGTTTAACCAGGGGAGCGGCTTTCTTT. This gives the protein CASSLTRGAAFF. The chain has TRBV12-3 or TRBV12-4 and TRBJ1-1, with a possible D match to TRBD1 (6 bases). V lost 2 bases and J 11 bases, leaving 12 bases between the germline ends. The CDR3 has 12 amino acids.

J is TRBJ1-2 and V is TRBV4-1; unclear D gene. Germline V gives CDR1 MGHRA, CDR2 YSYEKL. V was pared by 4 bases and J by 3 bases, with 15 bases between. The CDR3 spans 15 residues. The CDR3 spells CASSLITGEDYGYTF. The CDR3 nucleotides read TGCGCCAGCAGCCTCATCACTGGGGAGGACTATGGCTACACCTTC.

This clonotype was found a few times. The CDR3 does not close with the conserved phenylalanine or tryptophan, likely indicating a read error. The chain combines TRBV27 with TRBJ2-5; TRBD2 matches 7 bases. Gene TRBJ2-7 matches the end of the DNA better, so the J call may be wrong. CDR1 and CDR2 (germline): MNHEY, SMNVEV (reference sequence). The CDR3 covers 17 residues. CDR3 coding DNA: TGTGCCAGCAGTCGAACACTCGAGCGGGGTGGGATCTACGAGCAGTACCTC. It encodes CASSRTLERGGIYEQYL.

This clonotype was seen only a few times. The chain carries TRBV4-1 and TRBJ2-7, with 9 bases that match TRBD1. V was clipped by 3 bases and J by 4 bases; unmatched bases: 4. The CDR3 spans 14 residues. CDR1 is MGHRA and CDR2 is YSYEKL in the germline V gene. The CDR3 is CASSHKGTGYEQYF. For the CDR3, the DNA is TGCGCCAGCAGCCATAAAGGGACAGGGTACGAGCAGTACTTC.